This T cell receptor (beta chain) was profiled in a study of tumor-infiltrating lymphocytes in primary liver carcinoma. This clonotype appeared a single time. The antigen remains unidentified. At one of its ends the junction is not consistent with the germline gene, which may arise from a read error. cDNA specific to TCR beta was made from 450 to 650 ng of total RNA, with a constant-region primer employed for priming. Researchers made the TCR beta libraries by running three nested multiplex PCR rounds with slightly modified ARM-PCR. For roughly 10 cycles apiece, the opening two PCR rounds ran with TRBV1-TRBV30 forward primers and a C-beta reverse primer. MiXCR, applied by TCRdb to the multiplex PCR reads, yields one record per CDR3 protein. This table holds under 130,000 distinct CDR3 sequences, roughly four fifths found once. The germline V gene encodes CDR1 SGHAT and CDR2 FQNNGV. The CDR3 is made up of 13 amino acids.

Whole-study results and caveats: Tumor region pairs outstripped tumor-adjacent and tumor-blood pairs in overlap.

Unsorted bulk tissue of roughly 19-30 mg yielded co-extracted RNA and DNA. Sequencing was performed on liver tumor tissue from sampling region 3. Subset reported: tumor region T3, left-lateral pole. The chain carries TRBV11-2 and TRBJ2-2; D possibly corresponds to TRBD2 (5 bases). This clonotype originated in a man aged 35 to 55 with primary liver carcinoma and hepatitis B virus infection. The DNA for the CDR3 is TGTACCACTAGACCAGGAAGCACCGGGGAGCTGCTTTTT. Its protein is CTTRPGSTGELLF.